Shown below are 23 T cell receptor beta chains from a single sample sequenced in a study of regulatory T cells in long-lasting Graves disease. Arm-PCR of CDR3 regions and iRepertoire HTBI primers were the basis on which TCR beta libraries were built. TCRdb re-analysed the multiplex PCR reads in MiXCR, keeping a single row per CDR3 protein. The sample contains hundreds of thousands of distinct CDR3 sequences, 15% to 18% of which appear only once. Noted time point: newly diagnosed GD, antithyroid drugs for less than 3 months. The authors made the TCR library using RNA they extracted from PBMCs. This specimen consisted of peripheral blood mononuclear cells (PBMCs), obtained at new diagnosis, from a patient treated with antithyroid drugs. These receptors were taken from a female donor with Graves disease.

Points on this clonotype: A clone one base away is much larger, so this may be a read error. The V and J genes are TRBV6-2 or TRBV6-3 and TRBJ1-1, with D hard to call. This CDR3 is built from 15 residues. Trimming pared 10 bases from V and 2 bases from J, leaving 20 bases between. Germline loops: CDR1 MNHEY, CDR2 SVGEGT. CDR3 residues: CATSRRAFANTEAFF. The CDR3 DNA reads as TGTGCCACCTCAAGGAGGGCTTTCGCCAACACTGAAGCTTTCTTT.

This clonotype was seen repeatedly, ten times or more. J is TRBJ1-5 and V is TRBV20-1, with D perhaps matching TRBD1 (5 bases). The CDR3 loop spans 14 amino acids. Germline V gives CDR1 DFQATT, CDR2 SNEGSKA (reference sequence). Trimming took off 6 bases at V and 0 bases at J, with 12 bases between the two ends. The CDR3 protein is CSARTPYSNQPQHF. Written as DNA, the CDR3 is TGCAGTGCCCGGACACCCTATAGCAATCAGCCCCAGCATTTT.

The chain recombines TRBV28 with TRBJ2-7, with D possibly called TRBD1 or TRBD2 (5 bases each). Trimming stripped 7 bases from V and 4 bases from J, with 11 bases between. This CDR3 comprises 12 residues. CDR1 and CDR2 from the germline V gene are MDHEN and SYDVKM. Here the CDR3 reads CASTWDPYEQYF. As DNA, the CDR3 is TGTGCCAGCACGTGGGACCCTTACGAGCAGTACTTC.

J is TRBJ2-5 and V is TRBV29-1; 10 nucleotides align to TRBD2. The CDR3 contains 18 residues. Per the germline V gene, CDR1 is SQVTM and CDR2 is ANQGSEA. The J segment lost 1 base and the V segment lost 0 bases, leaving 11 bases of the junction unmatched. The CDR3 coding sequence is TGCAGCGTTGAAGATCTGGGGCTAGCGGGAGCAGTCCAAGAGACCCAGTACTTC. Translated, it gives CSVEDLGLAGAVQETQYF.

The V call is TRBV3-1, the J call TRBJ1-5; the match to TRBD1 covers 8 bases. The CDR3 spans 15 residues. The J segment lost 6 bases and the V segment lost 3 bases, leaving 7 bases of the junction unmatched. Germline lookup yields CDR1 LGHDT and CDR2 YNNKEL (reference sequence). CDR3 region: CASSQDTGGAQPQHF. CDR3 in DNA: TGTGCCAGCAGCCAGGATACAGGGGGAGCTCAGCCCCAGCATTTT.

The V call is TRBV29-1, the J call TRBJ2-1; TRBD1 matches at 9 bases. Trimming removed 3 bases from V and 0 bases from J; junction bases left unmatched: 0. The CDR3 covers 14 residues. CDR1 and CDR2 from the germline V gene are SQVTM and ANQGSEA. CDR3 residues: CSVEGQGSYNEQFF. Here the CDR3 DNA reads TGCAGCGTTGAGGGACAGGGCTCCTACAATGAGCAGTTCTTC.

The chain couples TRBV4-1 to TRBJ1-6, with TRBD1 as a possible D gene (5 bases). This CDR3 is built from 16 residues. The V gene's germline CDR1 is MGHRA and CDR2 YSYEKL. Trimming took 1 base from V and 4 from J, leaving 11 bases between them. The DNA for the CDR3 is TGCGCCAGCAGCCAAGTCGATGGGGGTTATAATTCACCCCTCCACTTT. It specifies CASSQVDGGYNSPLHF.

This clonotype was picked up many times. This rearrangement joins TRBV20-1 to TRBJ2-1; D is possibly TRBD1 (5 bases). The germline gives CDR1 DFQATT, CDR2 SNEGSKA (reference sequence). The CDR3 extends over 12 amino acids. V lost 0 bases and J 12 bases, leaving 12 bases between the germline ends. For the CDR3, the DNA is TGCAGTGCTAGAGATTTTGTCAGGGCGCAGTTCTTC. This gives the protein CSARDFVRAQFF.

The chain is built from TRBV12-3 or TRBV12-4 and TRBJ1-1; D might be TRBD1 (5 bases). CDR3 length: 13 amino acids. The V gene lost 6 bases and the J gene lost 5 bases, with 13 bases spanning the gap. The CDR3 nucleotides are TGTGCCAGCAGACGAGCGTGGGGGACTGAAGCTTTCTTT. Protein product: CASRRAWGTEAFF.

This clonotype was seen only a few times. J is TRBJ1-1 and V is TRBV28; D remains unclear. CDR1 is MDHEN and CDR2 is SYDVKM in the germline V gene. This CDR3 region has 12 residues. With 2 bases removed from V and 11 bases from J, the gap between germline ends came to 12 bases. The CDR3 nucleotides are TGTGCCAGCAGTTTACCTCTGAGATGGGCTTTCTTT. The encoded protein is CASSLPLRWAFF.

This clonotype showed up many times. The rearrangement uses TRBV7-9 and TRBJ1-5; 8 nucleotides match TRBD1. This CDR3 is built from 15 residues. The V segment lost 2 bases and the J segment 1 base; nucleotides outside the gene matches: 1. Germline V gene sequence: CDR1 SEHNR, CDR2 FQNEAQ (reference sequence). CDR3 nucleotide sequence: TGTGCCAGCAGCTTACAGGGGGCGAGCAATCAGCCCCAGCATTTT. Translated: CASSLQGASNQPQHF.

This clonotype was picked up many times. The CDR3 DNA reads TGTGCCAGCAGCCACTCACAGGGGGCCCACACTGAAGCTTTCTTT. Translation: CASSHSQGAHTEAFF. This chain uses TRBV7-9 with TRBJ1-1, with 9 nucleotides matching TRBD1. The CDR3 spans 15 residues. J gave up 3 bases and V 5 bases, and 7 bases lay outside the gene matches. Germline values: CDR1 SEHNR, CDR2 FQNEAQ (reference sequence).

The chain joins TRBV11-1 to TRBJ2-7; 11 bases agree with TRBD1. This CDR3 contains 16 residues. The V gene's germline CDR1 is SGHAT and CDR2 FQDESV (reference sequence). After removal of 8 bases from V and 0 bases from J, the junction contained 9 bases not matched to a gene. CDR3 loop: CASGQGAGGTSYEQYF. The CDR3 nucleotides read TGTGCCAGCGGACAGGGGGCTGGCGGGACCTCCTACGAGCAGTACTTC.

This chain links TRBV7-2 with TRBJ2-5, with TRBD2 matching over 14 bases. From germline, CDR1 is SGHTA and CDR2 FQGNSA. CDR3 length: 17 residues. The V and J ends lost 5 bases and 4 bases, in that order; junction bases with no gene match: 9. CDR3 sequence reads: CASSPHRLAGGRETQYF. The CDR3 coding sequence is TGTGCCAGCAGCCCCCACCGACTAGCGGGAGGGCGAGAGACCCAGTACTTC.

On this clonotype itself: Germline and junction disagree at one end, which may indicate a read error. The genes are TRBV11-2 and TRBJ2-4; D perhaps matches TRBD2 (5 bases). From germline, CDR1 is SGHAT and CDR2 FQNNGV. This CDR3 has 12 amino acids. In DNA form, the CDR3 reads TGTGCCGGCAGCTTAGGAGGTAACATTCAGTACTTC. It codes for CAGSLGGNIQYF.

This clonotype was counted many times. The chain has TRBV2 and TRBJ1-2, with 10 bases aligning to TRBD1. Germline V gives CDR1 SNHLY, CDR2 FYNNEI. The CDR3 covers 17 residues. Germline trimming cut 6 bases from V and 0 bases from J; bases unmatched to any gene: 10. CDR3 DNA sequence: TGTGCCAGCAGCGCCGACAGGGGGCCGAGAGCTAACTATGGCTACACCTTC. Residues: CASSADRGPRANYGYTF.

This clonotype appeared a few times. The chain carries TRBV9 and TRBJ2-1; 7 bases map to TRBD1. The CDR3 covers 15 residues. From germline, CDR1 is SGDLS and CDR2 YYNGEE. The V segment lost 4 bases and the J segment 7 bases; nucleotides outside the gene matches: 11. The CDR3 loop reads CASSQLGTVRNEQFF. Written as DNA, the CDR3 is TGTGCCAGCAGCCAGCTCGGGACAGTTCGTAATGAGCAGTTCTTC. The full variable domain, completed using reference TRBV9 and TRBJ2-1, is DSGVTQTPKHLITATGQRVTLRCSPRSGDLSVYWYQQSLDQGLQFLIQYYNGEERAKGNILERFSAQQFPDLHSELNLSSLELGDSALYFCASSQLGTVRNEQFFGPGTRLTVL.

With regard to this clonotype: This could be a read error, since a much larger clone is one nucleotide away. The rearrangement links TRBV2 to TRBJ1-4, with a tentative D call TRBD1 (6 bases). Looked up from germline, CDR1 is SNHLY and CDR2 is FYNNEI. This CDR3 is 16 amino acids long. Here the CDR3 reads CASSHRDTTTNERLFF. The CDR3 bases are TGTGCCAGCAGTCACCGGGACACCACAACTAATGAAAGACTGTTTTTT.

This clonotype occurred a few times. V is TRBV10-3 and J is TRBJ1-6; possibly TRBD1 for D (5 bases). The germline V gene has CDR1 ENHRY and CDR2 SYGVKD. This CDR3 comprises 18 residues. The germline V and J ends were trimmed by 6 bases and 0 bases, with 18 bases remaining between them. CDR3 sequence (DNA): TGTGCCATCAGGAAGGCTACAGGCAGTAGCTCCTATAATTCACCCCTCCACTTT. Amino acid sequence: CAIRKATGSSSYNSPLHF.

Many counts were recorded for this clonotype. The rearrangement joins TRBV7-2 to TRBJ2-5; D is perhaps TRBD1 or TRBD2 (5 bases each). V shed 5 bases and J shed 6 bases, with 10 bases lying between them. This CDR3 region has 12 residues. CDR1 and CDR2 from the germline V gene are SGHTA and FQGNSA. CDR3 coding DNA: TGTGCCAGCAGCCATCCGGGGCAGACCCAGTACTTC. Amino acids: CASSHPGQTQYF.

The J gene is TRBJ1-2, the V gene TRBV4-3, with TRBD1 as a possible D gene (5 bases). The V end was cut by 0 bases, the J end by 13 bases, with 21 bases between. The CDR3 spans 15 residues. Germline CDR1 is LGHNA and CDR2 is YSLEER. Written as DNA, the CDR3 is TGCGCCAGCAGCCAAGAGGCAGGGAGGATTCTATACAGCACCTTC. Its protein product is CASSQEAGRILYSTF.

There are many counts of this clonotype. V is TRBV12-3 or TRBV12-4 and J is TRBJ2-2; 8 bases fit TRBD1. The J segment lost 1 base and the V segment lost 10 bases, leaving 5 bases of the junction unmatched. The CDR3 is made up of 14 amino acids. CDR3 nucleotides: TGTGCCACTGGGGACAGGCTGAACACCGGGGAGCTGTTTTTT. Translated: CATGDRLNTGELFF.

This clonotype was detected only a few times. The CDR3 protein is CASSDPVHGRGATNEKLFF. The CDR3 DNA reads TGTGCCAGCAGTGACCCCGTACACGGCCGTGGTGCAACTAATGAAAAACTGTTTTTT. This chain uses TRBV6-4 with TRBJ1-4; D is ambiguous. With 2 bases removed from V and 0 bases from J, the gap between germline ends came to 19 bases. CDR1 is MRHNA, CDR2 SNTAGT, per germline. The CDR3 extends over 19 amino acids.